The 14 T cell receptor beta chains given below trace back to one sample, sequenced in a study of T cells in Graves' hyperthyroidism and ophthalmopathy. There were TCR beta CDR3 regions amplified from RNA transcripts. During a first-round RT-PCR of the TCR CDR3, the HTBI primer set was used. One entry per CDR3 protein results from TCRdb running MiXCR on the multiplex PCR reads. This repertoire shows hundreds of thousands of distinct CDR3 sequences, around 14% found once; its top ten account for 25% to 35%. The sample was blood. The origin of the receptors is a woman in her late teens or twenties with Graves' hyperthyroidism that later progressed to Graves' ophthalmopathy.

This clonotype was found many times. The chain recombines TRBV5-1 with TRBJ2-7; 9 nucleotides align to TRBD2. Germline CDR1 is SGHRS and CDR2 is YFSETQ. V gave up 8 bases and J gave up 3 bases; unmatched junction bases: 18. The CDR3 sequence is 17 residues long. CDR3 in DNA: TGCGCCAGGATCACGCCCGGGACTAGCAGCCCTCTCTACGAGCAGTACTTC. As protein: CARITPGTSSPLYEQYF.

Many counts were recorded for this clonotype. The chain employs TRBV2 and TRBJ2-7, with D possibly matching TRBD1 (6 bases). This CDR3 comprises 14 residues. Trimming removed 5 bases at V and 3 bases at J, with 14 bases between. Germline V lookup: CDR1 SNHLY, CDR2 FYNNEI. The CDR3 sequence: CASSLDRFRYEQYF. In nucleotides, the CDR3 is TGTGCCAGCAGTCTTGACAGGTTCCGCTACGAGCAGTACTTC.

In this sample, this clonotype turned up many times. The gene calls are TRBV5-5 and TRBJ2-7; TRBD1 is a possible D gene (6 bases). Germline CDR1 reads SGHKS; CDR2 reads YYEKEE (reference sequence). The CDR3 totals 14 residues. V was cut by 1 base and J by 3 bases, with 11 bases left in between. CDR3 region: CASSLSGQGYEQYF. CDR3 DNA sequence: TGTGCCAGCAGCTTGTCGGGACAAGGCTACGAGCAGTACTTC.

In this sample, this clonotype turned up many times. This chain connects TRBV27 to TRBJ2-1; 9 bases line up with TRBD1. CDR1 and CDR2 (germline): MNHEY, SMNVEV (reference sequence). J was trimmed by 6 bases and V by 8 bases; bases with no gene match: 14. The CDR3 covers 16 residues. CDR3 DNA sequence: TGTGCCAGCCTACCCTTTAGGGACAGGGACATCAATGAGCAGTTCTTC. Amino acids: CASLPFRDRDINEQFF.

The table lists this clonotype with a few counts. The V gene is TRBV5-1, the J gene TRBJ2-3; perhaps TRBD1 as D (5 bases). Germline CDR1 reads SGHRS; CDR2 reads YFSETQ. Trimming pared 4 bases from V and 2 bases from J, leaving 11 bases between. This CDR3 is built from 14 residues. CDR3 bases: TGCGCCAGCAGCCTGGGGCAGCTCACAGATACGCAGTATTTT. It yields the protein CASSLGQLTDTQYF.

Concerning this clonotype itself: Just one base apart from a much larger clone, this may be a read error. The V gene is TRBV7-2, the J gene TRBJ2-7; 9 bases align to TRBD1. CDR3 length: 16 amino acids. Germline trimming cut 4 bases from V and 5 bases from J; bases unmatched to any gene: 12. CDR1 and CDR2 from the germline V gene are SGHTA and FQGNSA. The DNA for the CDR3 is TGTGCCAGCAGCTCGCAATCCGGGACAGGGTCTAACGAGCAGTACTTC. This sequence encodes CASSSQSGTGSNEQYF.

This clonotype showed up many times. The rearrangement uses TRBV6-1 and TRBJ2-1; 11 nucleotides align to TRBD1. This CDR3 is built from 16 residues. Germline V lookup: CDR1 MNHNS, CDR2 SASEGT. Unmatched junction bases numbered 10, after V lost 5 bases and J lost 7 bases. This CDR3 reads CASSPLPGQGGNEQFF. The CDR3 region has the DNA TGTGCCAGCAGTCCCCTCCCGGGACAGGGGGGTAATGAGCAGTTCTTC.

This clonotype was seen a handful of times. This chain links TRBV20-1 with TRBJ2-1, with TRBD2 identical over 15 bases. The CDR3 spans 15 residues. Germline loops: CDR1 DFQATT, CDR2 SNEGSKA (reference sequence). Trimming at V came to 5 bases and at J to 9 bases, leaving 8 bases not matched to a gene. The DNA for the CDR3 is TGCAGTGCTTACAGGACTAGCGGGAGGGCCTTTGAGCAGTTCTTC. It yields the protein CSAYRTSGRAFEQFF.

The rearrangement links TRBV28 to TRBJ2-2, with TRBD1 identical over 7 bases. The CDR3 runs to 14 residues. J lost 4 bases, V lost 6 bases, and 5 bases had no gene match. Germline V gives CDR1 MDHEN, CDR2 SYDVKM. The CDR3 DNA follows: TGTGCCAGCAGGCCCTACAGGGGCACCGGGGAGCTGTTTTTT. Translated: CASRPYRGTGELFF.

This chain joins TRBV14 and TRBJ2-7; 12 bases align to TRBD1. V trimming: 0 bases; J trimming: 12 bases; junction bases outside the gene matches: 12. Per the germline V gene, CDR1 is SGHDN and CDR2 is FVKESK. There are 16 residues in the CDR3. CDR3 nucleotides: TGTGCCAGCAGCCAAGAGGGACAGGGGGCTGTAATCAAGCGGTACTTC. Residues: CASSQEGQGAVIKRYF.

The genes are TRBV4-1 and TRBJ2-7, with 8 bases identical to TRBD1. CDR1 is MGHRA and CDR2 is YSYEKL in the germline V gene. The length of the CDR3 is 17 residues. V lost 0 bases and J lost 1; bases outside the gene matches: 8. CDR3 sequence: CASSQDRGLANSYEQYF. The CDR3 DNA sequence: TGCGCCAGCAGCCAAGACAGGGGGCTTGCAAATTCCTACGAGCAGTACTTC.

This clonotype was picked up many times. This chain links TRBV2 with TRBJ1-6; D unresolved. The V gene's germline CDR1 is SNHLY and CDR2 FYNNEI. The ends were cut back, 3 bases at V and 1 base at J, with 7 bases in the middle. The CDR3 is made up of 15 amino acids. CDR3: CASSDRGSYNSPLHF. The CDR3 bases are TGTGCCAGCAGTGATCGAGGGTCCTATAATTCACCCCTCCACTTT.

This clonotype has a handful of counts. V is TRBV20-1 and J is TRBJ1-6; D call uncertain. This CDR3 has 13 amino acids. Deletions cut 6 bases from V and 5 bases from J, with 11 bases between. From germline, CDR1 is DFQATT and CDR2 SNEGSKA (reference sequence). The CDR3 spells CSAEPRNNSPLHF. CDR3 DNA: TGCAGTGCCGAGCCACGAAATAATTCACCCCTCCACTTT.

This clonotype was counted ten times or more. This sequence joins TRBV2 and TRBJ1-2; D unclear. The germline V gene encodes CDR1 SNHLY and CDR2 FYNNEI. The CDR3 length is 13 residues. Trimming pared 10 bases from V and 4 bases from J, leaving 16 bases between. CDR3 DNA: TGTGCCACTACTCGGGAGTCCCGCTATGGCTACACCTTC. Translated, it gives CATTRESRYGYTF.